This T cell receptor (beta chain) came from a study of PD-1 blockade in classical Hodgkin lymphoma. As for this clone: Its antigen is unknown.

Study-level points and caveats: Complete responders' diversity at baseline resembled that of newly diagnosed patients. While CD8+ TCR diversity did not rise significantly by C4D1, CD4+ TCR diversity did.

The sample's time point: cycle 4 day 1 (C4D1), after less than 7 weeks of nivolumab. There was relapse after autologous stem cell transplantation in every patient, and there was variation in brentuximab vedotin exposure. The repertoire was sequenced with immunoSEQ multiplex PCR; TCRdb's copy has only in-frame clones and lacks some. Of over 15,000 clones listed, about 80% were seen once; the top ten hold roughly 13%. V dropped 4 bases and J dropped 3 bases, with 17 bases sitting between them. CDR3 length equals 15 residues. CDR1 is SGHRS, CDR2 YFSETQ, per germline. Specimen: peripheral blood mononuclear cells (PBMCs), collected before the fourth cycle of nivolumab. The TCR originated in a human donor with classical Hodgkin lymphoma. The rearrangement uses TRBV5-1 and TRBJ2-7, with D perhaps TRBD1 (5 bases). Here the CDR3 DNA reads TGCGCCAGCAGCCCGATAGGCCAGGGCGGCTACGAGCAGTACTTC. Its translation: CASSPIGQGGYEQYF.